Each of the 16 T cell receptor beta chains below was sequenced from the same sample in a study of blood T cell repertoires in COVID-19. Method: immunoSEQ multiplex PCR; TCRdb's copy keeps in-frame clones and lacks some. The sample has 200,000 to 300,000 clones; 88% are singletons. Sequences were obtained from peripheral blood. The receptors were sampled from a woman aged 25 to 45 with COVID-19, enrolled during active disease.

The V gene is TRBV20-1, the J gene TRBJ2-5; D not certain. CDR3 length: 11 residues. Germline V lookup: CDR1 DFQATT, CDR2 SNEGSKA (reference sequence). Deletions cut 6 bases from V and 4 bases from J, with 9 bases between. DNA for the CDR3: TGCAGTGCCCGACACGGAGAGACCCAGTACTTC. This gives the protein CSARHGETQYF.

The chain couples TRBV6-2 or TRBV6-3 to TRBJ2-5; 9 positions match TRBD1. J was trimmed by 2 bases and V by 6 bases; bases with no gene match: 4. CDR3 size: 14 residues. Germline V CDR1 and CDR2: MNHEY, SVGEGT. CDR3 sequence reads: CASSPDRGQETQYF. The CDR3 bases are TGTGCCAGCAGCCCGGACAGGGGTCAAGAGACCCAGTACTTC.

This chain joins TRBV14 and TRBJ2-2; unclear D gene. Germline assignment: CDR1 SGHDN and CDR2 FVKESK. The germline V and J ends were trimmed by 1 base and 3 bases, with 6 bases remaining between them. The CDR3 contains 14 residues. The CDR3 DNA sequence: TGTGCCAGCAGCCAAGTCGTCCACACCGGGGAGCTGTTTTTT. Encoded protein: CASSQVVHTGELFF. Full variable domain (remainder filled in from reference TRBV14 and TRBJ2-2): EAGVTQFPSHSVIEKGQTVTLRCDPISGHDNLYWYRRVMGKEIKFLLHFVKESKQDESGMPNNRFLAERTGGTYSTLKVQPAELEDSGVYFCASSQVVHTGELFFGEGSRLTVL.

CDR3 amino acids: CASSLRGLAGGPYNEQFF. CDR3 sequence (DNA): TGTGCCAGCAGCTTGAGGGGACTAGCGGGGGGCCCCTACAATGAGCAGTTCTTC. This chain uses TRBV7-9 with TRBJ2-1, with 15 bases identical to TRBD2. The CDR3 is 18 residues long. Germline V gene sequence: CDR1 SEHNR, CDR2 FQNEAQ (reference sequence). V trimming: 3 bases; J trimming: 2 bases; junction bases outside the gene matches: 5. Drawing the rest from reference TRBV7-9 and TRBJ2-1, the complete variable domain is DTGVSQNPRHKITKRGQNVTFRCDPISEHNRLYWYRQTLGQGPEFLTYFQNEAQLEKSRLLSDRFSAERPKGSFSTLEIQRTEQGDSAMYLCASSLRGLAGGPYNEQFFGPGTRLTVL.

The chain carries TRBV18 and TRBJ1-6, with a possible D match to TRBD1 (5 bases). CDR1 KGHSH and CDR2 LQKENI come from the germline V gene. The CDR3 extends over 15 amino acids. Trimming removed 3 bases from V and 6 bases from J, with 12 bases in between. In DNA, the CDR3 is TGTGCCAGCTCACCGAACAGCGACAGTAATTCACCCCTCCACTTT. It codes for CASSPNSDSNSPLHF. Looking up the rest from reference TRBV18 and TRBJ1-6 gives the full variable domain: NAGVMQNPRHLVRRRGQEARLRCSPMKGHSHVYWYRQLPEEGLKFMVYLQKENIIDESGMPKERFSAEFPKEGPSILRIQQVVRGDSAAYFCASSPNSDSNSPLHFGNGTRLTVT.

This CDR3 reads CASSYLGTSGETQYF. DNA for the CDR3: TGTGCCAGCAGTTACCTTGGGACTAGCGGGGAGACCCAGTACTTC. J is TRBJ2-5 and V is TRBV6-2 or TRBV6-3, with TRBD2 matching 12 bases. The trim removed 2 bases at V and 5 bases at J, leaving 3 bases unmatched. The germline V gene encodes CDR1 MNHEY and CDR2 SVGEGT. CDR3 length: 15 amino acids.

The genes are TRBV11-3 and TRBJ2-3, with 11 bases lining up with TRBD2. The CDR3 consists of 15 residues. V lost 5 bases to trimming and J lost 3 bases; unmatched junction nucleotides: 4. The germline V gene encodes CDR1 SGHNT and CDR2 YENEEA. For the CDR3, the DNA is TGTGCCAGCAGCCTCGGGACTAGCGGAACAGATACGCAGTATTTT. This translates into CASSLGTSGTDTQYF.

The gene calls are TRBV27 and TRBJ1-2; D uncertain. The CDR3 consists of 14 residues. The germline CDR1 and CDR2 sequences are MNHEY and SMNVEV (reference sequence). Trimming removed 5 bases at V and 3 bases at J, with 13 bases between. The CDR3 DNA sequence: TGTGCCAGCAGTGCGGGCGCTCACCACTATGGCTACACCTTC. Its translation: CASSAGAHHYGYTF.

The rearrangement links TRBV5-1 to TRBJ2-2, with 7 bases matching TRBD1. J gave up 3 bases and V 4 bases, and 12 bases lay outside the gene matches. Germline loops: CDR1 SGHRS, CDR2 YFSETQ. CDR3 length: 17 residues. The DNA for the CDR3 is TGCGCCAGCAGCCGACAAACCGGGACAGATTACACCGGGGAGCTGTTTTTT. The encoded protein is CASSRQTGTDYTGELFF.

V usage is TRBV9 and J usage is TRBJ2-5; D perhaps matches TRBD1 (6 bases). The V end was cut by 1 base, the J end by 1 base, with 11 bases between. This CDR3 is built from 15 residues. Germline V gene sequence: CDR1 SGDLS, CDR2 YYNGEE. The DNA of the CDR3 is TGTGCCAGCAGCGTAACCGGGACAAGCCAAGAGACCCAGTACTTC. Its translation: CASSVTGTSQETQYF.

The chain has TRBV24-1 and TRBJ1-4; D not certain. Germline values: CDR1 KGHDR, CDR2 SFDVKD. The CDR3 runs 18 residues. Deletions cut 3 bases from V and 0 bases from J, with 16 bases between. The CDR3: CATSDHPGAGATNEKLFF. CDR3 coding DNA: TGTGCCACCAGTGATCACCCGGGAGCAGGTGCAACTAATGAAAAACTGTTTTTT.

The chain links TRBV5-4 to TRBJ1-5, with 9 bases that match TRBD1. Germline V gene lookup returns CDR1 SGHNT and CDR2 YYREEE (reference sequence). CDR3 size: 14 residues. V lost 4 bases and J lost 6; bases outside the gene matches: 5. The CDR3 spells CASSTGGEGQPQHF. The CDR3, as DNA: TGTGCCAGCAGCACAGGGGGCGAGGGTCAGCCCCAGCATTTT.

This clone was observed once. This chain uses TRBV7-2 with TRBJ2-5; 14 bases line up with TRBD2. CDR3 length equals 18 residues. V was pared by 5 bases and J by 1 base, with 9 bases of the junction left unmatched. CDR1 is SGHTA and CDR2 is FQGNSA in the germline V gene. CDR3 in DNA: TGTGCCAGCAGCAGTAAAGGGACTAGCGGGAGCTTCCAAGAGACCCAGTACTTC. It specifies CASSSKGTSGSFQETQYF.

The V and J genes are TRBV19 and TRBJ2-1; possibly TRBD1 for D (6 bases). Germline V gives CDR1 LNHDA, CDR2 SQIVND (reference sequence). This CDR3 spans 13 amino acids. V lost 3 bases and J lost 9, with 12 bases in between. As DNA, the CDR3 is TGTGCCAGTAGTATTACATCAGGGGCTGAGCAGTTCTTC. It specifies CASSITSGAEQFF.

Only one count was recorded for this clone. V and J are TRBV29-1 and TRBJ2-2, with D possibly being TRBD2 (5 bases). CDR3 length: 11 amino acids. V gave up 8 bases and J gave up 10 bases, with 14 bases separating them. Germline CDR1 and CDR2: SQVTM and ANQGSEA. The CDR3 sequence is CSILRGTELFF. The CDR3 region has the DNA TGCAGCATCCTTCGGGGTACGGAGCTGTTTTTT.

This clone was recorded once. This chain uses TRBV3-1 (or the pseudogene TRBV3-2) with TRBJ1-1; 7 nucleotides agree with TRBD1. The germline gives CDR1 LGHDT, CDR2 YNNKEL (reference sequence). The V and J ends lost 3 bases and 4 bases, in that order; junction bases with no gene match: 11. The CDR3 covers 16 residues. The CDR3 DNA reads as TGTGCCAGCAGCCATAAACCGCTCCAGGGGGGCACTGAAGCTTTCTTT. It encodes CASSHKPLQGGTEAFF.